The 2 T cell receptor beta chains given below trace back to one sample, sequenced in a study of blood T cell repertoires in COVID-19. Profiled with immunoSEQ multiplex PCR; TCRdb holds only in-frame clones, not every one. In the table there are about 240,000 clones, around 88% of which are singletons. The sample consisted of PBMCs or T cells enriched from blood (not recorded which). The origin of the receptors is a woman in her twenties or thirties who had recovered from COVID-19.

V is TRBV19 and J is TRBJ1-5; TRBD1 is a possible D gene (6 bases). The CDR3 is 18 amino acids. The germline CDR1 and CDR2 sequences are LNHDA and SQIVND (reference sequence). The V gene lost 5 bases and the J gene lost 2 bases, with 22 bases spanning the gap. CDR3 sequence (DNA): TGTGCCAGTAGTTCGGGGACATACTTCACAAAGGGCAATCAGCCCCAGCATTTT. Protein product: CASSSGTYFTKGNQPQHF.

The CDR3 sequence is CASTRESIYGYTF. Written as DNA, the CDR3 is TGTGCCAGTACCCGGGAGTCGATCTATGGCTACACCTTC. V and J are TRBV19 and TRBJ1-2; D remains unclear. Germline V gene data show CDR1 as LNHDA and CDR2 as SQIVND (reference sequence). Trimming removed 7 bases from V and 4 bases from J, with 13 bases in between. This CDR3 spans 13 amino acids.